These 30 T cell receptor beta chains were sequenced from one sample in a study of shared clonotypes between healthy human individuals. Using immunoSEQ multiplex PCR, the repertoire was profiled, and TCRdb retains in-frame clones only, with some absent. The data show about 2.3 million clones, roughly 93% seen once. What was sequenced was naive CD4+ T cells from PBMCs. The subset is: CD45RA+ positively selected. The receptors here all came from a man younger than 35 in good health. Some clones in this sample may be carry-over from other donors' samples.

The gene calls are TRBV27 and TRBJ1-1; D call uncertain. The CDR3 spans 15 residues. The V gene lost 5 bases and the J gene lost 1 base, with 14 bases spanning the gap. Germline CDR1 and CDR2: MNHEY and SMNVEV (reference sequence). CDR3 sequence reads: CASSPSLGENTEAFF. The CDR3, as DNA: TGTGCCAGCAGTCCCAGCCTTGGGGAGAACACTGAAGCTTTCTTT.

This chain joins TRBV11-2 and TRBJ2-7, with 7 bases aligning to TRBD1. After removal of 5 bases from V and 4 bases from J, the junction contained 8 bases not matched to a gene. The germline CDR1 and CDR2 sequences are SGHAT and FQNNGV. The CDR3 totals 14 residues. The CDR3 DNA reads as TGTGCCAGCAGCCCGAGGGGCAGGGGGTACGAGCAGTACTTC. Translated, it gives CASSPRGRGYEQYF.

This chain connects TRBV5-1 to TRBJ2-4; 10 nucleotides line up with TRBD1. J lost 0 bases, V lost 4 bases, and 13 bases had no gene match. This CDR3 is 19 amino acids long. Germline CDR1 reads SGHRS; CDR2 reads YFSETQ. The CDR3 DNA reads as TGCGCCAGCAGCGAACCGGGACAGGGGCCCCTTTTAGCCAAAAACATTCAGTACTTC. It encodes CASSEPGQGPLLAKNIQYF.

The CDR3 spells CASSHLGGTPMNTEAFF. CDR3 in DNA: TGTGCCAGCAGTCACCTAGGGGGTACGCCCATGAACACTGAAGCTTTCTTT. V is TRBV7-3 and J is TRBJ1-1; possibly TRBD1 for D (6 bases). V dropped 6 bases and J dropped 0 bases, with 20 bases sitting between them. Looked up from germline, CDR1 is SGHTA and CDR2 is FQGTGA. This CDR3 is 17 amino acids long.

This sequence joins TRBV27 and TRBJ2-5; 8 positions agree with TRBD1. The CDR3 is made up of 15 amino acids. Germline V gives CDR1 MNHEY, CDR2 SMNVEV (reference sequence). The V gene end was trimmed by 7 bases and the J gene end by 0 bases; junction bases not matched to a gene: 7. CDR3 protein: CASTSWTGNQETQYF. CDR3 bases: TGTGCCAGCACTTCCTGGACAGGGAACCAAGAGACCCAGTACTTC.

This sequence joins TRBV27 and TRBJ2-7; D gene uncertain. This CDR3 region has 14 residues. V gave up 5 bases and J gave up 2 bases, with 13 bases separating them. Germline values: CDR1 MNHEY, CDR2 SMNVEV (reference sequence). The DNA for the CDR3 is TGTGCCAGCAGTGCCGGCCTCGGACCCTACGAGCAGTACTTC. The encoded protein is CASSAGLGPYEQYF.

The V and J genes are TRBV28 and TRBJ2-7; 10 bases fit TRBD2. V lost 3 bases, J lost 5 bases, and 16 bases stayed unmatched. This CDR3 is 18 amino acids long. Per germline, CDR1 MDHEN and CDR2 SYDVKM. The CDR3 DNA follows: TGTGCCAGCAGTTTTCTAGCGGGAGCGAGCCCGTGGGAGAACGAGCAGTACTTC. As protein: CASSFLAGASPWENEQYF.

The rearrangement joins TRBV6-4 to TRBJ2-1, with 7 bases identical to TRBD2. The J segment lost 2 bases and the V segment lost 4 bases, leaving 2 bases of the junction unmatched. This CDR3 has 14 residues. Germline V CDR1 and CDR2: MRHNA, SNTAGT. The CDR3 is CASSVAGAYNEQFF. CDR3 DNA sequence: TGTGCCAGCAGTGTCGCGGGAGCCTACAATGAGCAGTTCTTC.

The chain links TRBV7-3 to TRBJ2-1; 10 nucleotides line up with TRBD1. The CDR3 totals 15 residues. Germline CDR1 SGHTA, CDR2 FQGTGA. V trimming: 6 bases; J trimming: 7 bases; junction bases outside the gene matches: 9. The CDR3 loop reads CASSFPGTGENEQFF. The CDR3 DNA reads TGTGCCAGCAGTTTCCCCGGGACAGGGGAGAATGAGCAGTTCTTC.

This clone was recorded only once. This sample includes further DNA sequences coding for the same CDR3. The chain joins TRBV29-1 to TRBJ2-5, with D unclear. CDR1 is SQVTM, CDR2 ANQGSEA, per germline. The CDR3 is 12 residues long. V gave up 7 bases and J gave up 1 base, with 10 bases separating them. The CDR3 spells CSGGRAQETQYF. Here the CDR3 DNA reads TGCAGCGGCGGACGGGCCCAAGAGACCCAGTACTTC.

The chain employs TRBV5-4 and TRBJ2-4; D might be TRBD2 (5 bases). This CDR3 contains 16 residues. V dropped 4 bases and J dropped 0 bases, with 14 bases sitting between them. Germline lookup yields CDR1 SGHNT and CDR2 YYREEE (reference sequence). CDR3 in amino acids: CASSVQLDLAKNIQYF. Here the CDR3 DNA reads TGTGCCAGCAGCGTCCAACTAGACCTAGCCAAAAACATTCAGTACTTC.

A remark on this clone: The same CDR3 can be traced to other DNA sequences in this sample. This chain connects TRBV7-3 to TRBJ2-5; D is unclear. Germline assignment: CDR1 SGHTA and CDR2 FQGTGA. Trimming stripped 4 bases from V and 5 bases from J, with 11 bases between. This CDR3 is 13 amino acids long. CDR3 in DNA: TGTGCCAGCAGCTCGACGGGCCAGGAGACCCAGTACTTC. It codes for CASSSTGQETQYF.

The V and J genes are TRBV29-1 and TRBJ1-1; 7 bases agree with TRBD1. V was pared by 7 bases and J by 3 bases, with 11 bases of the junction left unmatched. Germline CDR1 reads SQVTM; CDR2 reads ANQGSEA. This CDR3 spans 14 amino acids. This CDR3 reads CSGTGTPADTEAFF. CDR3 coding DNA: TGCAGCGGGACAGGTACTCCTGCGGACACTGAAGCTTTCTTT.

As to this clone: Other DNA sequences within the sample encode an identical CDR3. This chain connects TRBV28 to TRBJ2-1; D remains unclear. The CDR3 has 12 amino acids. CDR1 is MDHEN and CDR2 is SYDVKM in the germline V gene. V was shortened by 4 bases and J by 4 bases, with 5 bases between the two germline ends. Here the CDR3 DNA reads TGTGCCAGCAGTTCTACTTACAATGAGCAGTTCTTC. This encodes CASSSTYNEQFF.

V is TRBV5-1 and J is TRBJ2-5, with D perhaps matching TRBD1 (5 bases). The CDR3 totals 15 residues. V dropped 4 bases and J dropped 5 bases, with 18 bases sitting between them. Germline CDR1 is SGHRS and CDR2 is YFSETQ. The CDR3 nucleotides are TGCGCCAGCAGCCCCCGAAGTTGGGGCATGGAGACCCAGTACTTC. It yields the protein CASSPRSWGMETQYF.

The chain employs TRBV27 and TRBJ2-7; perhaps D is TRBD1 or TRBD2 (6 bases each). CDR1 is MNHEY, CDR2 SMNVEV, per germline (reference sequence). CDR3 length equals 15 residues. The V gene lost 10 bases and the J gene lost 7 bases, with 26 bases spanning the gap. The CDR3 spells CATQTGRFGFGEQYF. The DNA of the CDR3 is TGTGCCACTCAAACAGGGAGGTTTGGGTTTGGGGAGCAGTACTTC.

The chain has TRBV5-1 and TRBJ1-3; D possibly corresponds to TRBD1 (6 bases). Germline V CDR1 and CDR2: SGHRS, YFSETQ. The CDR3 extends over 15 amino acids. With 0 bases removed from V and 2 bases from J, the gap between germline ends came to 9 bases. DNA of the CDR3: TGCGCCAGCAGCTTGGAGACAGGTACTGGAAACACCATATATTTT. This sequence encodes CASSLETGTGNTIYF.

The V and J genes are TRBV6-5 and TRBJ1-4, with D unresolved. Germline V gene lookup returns CDR1 MNHEY and CDR2 SVGAGI. Between the trimmed V and J ends, which lost 5 bases and 6 bases, there was a span of 13 bases. This CDR3 has 14 residues. The CDR3 is CASSMGSADEKLFF. In DNA form, the CDR3 reads TGTGCCAGCAGTATGGGGAGTGCGGATGAAAAACTGTTTTTT.

In this sample, this clone turned up once. The chain couples TRBV28 to TRBJ1-4; D gene ambiguous. Germline loops: CDR1 MDHEN, CDR2 SYDVKM. CDR3 length: 15 residues. V lost 2 bases and J lost 3, with 10 bases in between. The CDR3 spells CASSLSNGANEKLFF. In DNA form, the CDR3 reads TGTGCCAGCAGTTTAAGTAACGGAGCTAATGAAAAACTGTTTTTT.

This clone was seen only once. V and J are TRBV6-6 and TRBJ2-5, with no clear D. Germline V gene lookup returns CDR1 MNHNY and CDR2 SVGAGI (reference sequence). This CDR3 is 11 amino acids long. The ends were cut back, 8 bases at V and 5 bases at J, with 9 bases in the middle. CDR3 sequence reads: CASAELETQYF. In DNA, the CDR3 is TGTGCCAGCGCCGAGTTGGAGACCCAGTACTTC.

The gene calls are TRBV7-2 and TRBJ2-1; 13 nucleotides align to TRBD2. The CDR3 spans 15 residues. V lost 3 bases and J lost 14; bases outside the gene matches: 10. Looked up from germline, CDR1 is SGHTA and CDR2 is FQGNSA. The CDR3 nucleotides are TGTGCCAGCAGCTTCCCGGGACTAGCGGGAAGAGAAAAGTTCTTC. Translated: CASSFPGLAGREKFF.

The genes are TRBV11-3 and TRBJ2-7, with 8 bases matching TRBD1. The CDR3 sequence is 15 residues long. The trim removed 5 bases at V and 2 bases at J, leaving 8 bases unmatched. The germline CDR1 and CDR2 sequences are SGHNT and YENEEA. CDR3: CASSPGQGGPYEQYF. The DNA for the CDR3 is TGTGCCAGCAGCCCCGGACAGGGAGGCCCCTACGAGCAGTACTTC.

The CDR3 loop reads CASSPGGQDTQYF. The CDR3 region has the DNA TGTGCCAGCAGCCCTGGGGGTCAAGATACGCAGTATTTT. This chain links TRBV9 with TRBJ2-3; tentatively, D is TRBD1 or TRBD2 (5 bases each). The V end lost 4 bases, the J end lost 5 bases, and 11 bases lay between the germline ends. The CDR3 contains 13 residues. Germline loops: CDR1 SGDLS, CDR2 YYNGEE.

J is TRBJ1-1 and V is TRBV5-4; 9 bases map to TRBD1. Germline V gene sequence: CDR1 SGHNT, CDR2 YYREEE (reference sequence). J gave up 11 bases and V 4 bases, and 6 bases lay outside the gene matches. The CDR3 sequence is 12 residues long. The DNA for the CDR3 is TGTGCCAGCAGCCTGGGGACAGGGCTGGCTTTCTTT. It translates to CASSLGTGLAFF.

The rearrangement uses TRBV5-1 and TRBJ1-3, with a tentative D call TRBD1 (5 bases). The germline gives CDR1 SGHRS, CDR2 YFSETQ. The ends were cut back, 5 bases at V and 4 bases at J, with 16 bases in the middle. This CDR3 has 15 amino acids. The CDR3 nucleotides read TGCGCCAGCAGAATCCGGGACGGTGGAGGAAACACCATATATTTT. It specifies CASRIRDGGGNTIYF.

V gene TRBV19 combines with J gene TRBJ2-1; the match to TRBD2 covers 10 bases. Germline CDR1 is LNHDA and CDR2 is SQIVND (reference sequence). The CDR3 has 18 residues. The trim removed 3 bases at V and 7 bases at J, leaving 15 bases unmatched. CDR3 loop: CASSISRRTSGKLNEQFF. The CDR3 coding sequence is TGTGCCAGTAGTATTAGCCGAAGAACTAGCGGGAAGCTAAATGAGCAGTTCTTC.

The CDR3 DNA follows: TGCAGCGTGTTAGGGGGGGTAATCAATGAGCAGTTCTTC. Protein sequence: CSVLGGVINEQFF. This sequence joins TRBV29-1 and TRBJ2-1; a possible D gene is TRBD2 (7 bases). The V end was cut by 6 bases, the J end by 6 bases, with 15 bases between. Germline values: CDR1 SQVTM, CDR2 ANQGSEA. The CDR3 is made up of 13 amino acids.

This clone has more than one count but fewer than ten. Other DNA sequences of this sample code for an identical CDR3. V usage is TRBV10-2 and J usage is TRBJ1-5; D gene ambiguous. The CDR3 loop spans 13 amino acids. Trimming removed 6 bases from V and 1 base from J, with 7 bases in between. From germline, CDR1 is WSHSY and CDR2 SAAADI. The CDR3 reads CASRSNSNQPQHF. In nucleotides, the CDR3 is TGCGCCAGCAGATCGAACAGCAATCAGCCCCAGCATTTT.

The chain uses TRBV19 and TRBJ2-5; 11 bases are a match to TRBD2. The CDR3 sequence is 15 residues long. V dropped 9 bases and J dropped 3; count of bases not matched to a gene: 9. The germline CDR1 and CDR2 sequences are LNHDA and SQIVND (reference sequence). The CDR3 sequence is CASSNSGRVEETQYF. CDR3 DNA: TGTGCCAGCTCCAATAGCGGGAGGGTAGAAGAGACCCAGTACTTC. Supplemented by reference TRBV19 and TRBJ2-5, the full variable domain reads DGGITQSPKYLFRKEGQNVTLSCEQNLNHDAMYWYRQDPGQGLRLIYYSQIVNDFQKGDIAEGYSVSREKKESFPLTVTSAQKNPTAFYLCASSNSGRVEETQYFGPGTRLLVL.

J is TRBJ1-2 and V is TRBV27; D is unresolved. CDR3 length: 14 residues. Trimming took 5 bases from V and 6 from J, leaving 16 bases between them. Germline values: CDR1 MNHEY, CDR2 SMNVEV (reference sequence). CDR3 in amino acids: CASSPRIWANGYTF. The CDR3 nucleotides are TGTGCCAGCAGTCCAAGGATATGGGCTAATGGCTACACCTTC.